The following is a TCR beta chain sequence with its context. The V end lost 3 bases, the J end lost 7 bases, and 7 bases lay between the germline ends. The CDR3 length is 13 residues. Germline V gives CDR1 SGHNT, CDR2 YENEEA. In the study's own analysis: Nucleated cell number was recorded as an estimate derived from reference gene primer amplification. Only in-frame clones appear in the TCRdb table, and some are missing; sequencing was by immunoSEQ multiplex PCR. V, J and clone size are those of that table, while D and trimming were read from the DNA. The sample has around 170,000 clones; around 86% are singletons. The sample belongs to a study of blood T cell repertoires in COVID-19.

The receptor comes from a woman under 40 with active or convalescent COVID-19. The chain combines TRBV11-3 with TRBJ1-6; D not resolved. The sample taken for sequencing was peripheral blood. This CDR3 is CASSFAENSPLHF. In nucleotides, the CDR3 is TGTGCCAGCAGCTTTGCGGAGAATTCACCCCTCCACTTT. The complete variable domain, with remaining parts taken from reference TRBV11-3 and TRBJ1-6, reads EAGVVQSPRYKIIEKKQPVAFWCNPISGHNTLYWYLQNLGQGPELLIRYENEEAVDDSQLPKDRFSAERLKGVDSTLKIQPAELGDSAVYLCASSFAENSPLHFGNGTRLTVT.